The rows below give T cell receptor beta chains drawn from one sample of a study of T cell clonotyping in hematopoietic cell transplantation. Clones were read by immunoSEQ multiplex PCR, and TCRdb kept only the in-frame ones, dropping some. The sample has tens of thousands of clones; around 95% are singletons. The sample taken for sequencing was peripheral blood mononuclear cells. These receptors came from a woman aged 50 to 60 in good health. Some clones in this sample may be carry-over from other donors' samples. Each CDR3 is given with its conserved first and last residue. The D gene is left open where the match is weak. Where a row states a size, it is once, few, many or the class of an expanded clone; other rows omit it.

v_call	j_call	clone_size	d_call	cdr3_nt	cdr3_aa
TRBV10-3	TRBJ1-2	.	.	TGTGCCATCAGTCGGGACTTAGGACTGAATGGCTACACCTTC	CAISRDLGLNGYTF
TRBV7-2	TRBJ1-5	.	TRBD1	TGTGCCAGCAGCGGACAGGGGGCTCAGCCCCAGCATTTT	CASSGQGAQPQHF
TRBV19	TRBJ2-3	.	.	TGTGCCAGTAGTATTAGCCTCTCAGGAACAGATACGCAGTATTTT	CASSISLSGTDTQYF
TRBV9	TRBJ2-5	once	.	TGTGCCAGCAGCTCCACTAACCAAGAGACCCAGTACTTC	CASSSTNQETQYF
TRBV4-1	TRBJ1-3	.	.	TGCGCCAGCAGCCAAGGCCCAGGGGCCATAGAGGACGGAAACACCATATATTTT	CASSQGPGAIEDGNTIYF
TRBV7-9	TRBJ1-2	few	.	TGTGCCAGCAGCCGTACAGGGCATGGCTACACCTTC	CASSRTGHGYTF
TRBV9	TRBJ2-5	once	TRBD1	TGTGCCAGCAGCAGGGACAGCCAAGAGACCCAGTACTTC	CASSRDSQETQYF
TRBV5-6	TRBJ2-7	.	.	TGTGCCAGCAGCTTGTATGGTCAGGGGAGACGTGAGCAGTACTTC	CASSLYGQGRREQYF
TRBV5-8	TRBJ2-5	once	.	TGTGCCAGCAGCCCTGGTGAAGCGGATTTACAAGAGACCCAGTACTTC	CASSPGEADLQETQYF
TRBV19	TRBJ1-2	.	TRBD1	TGTGCCAGTACCGTCTTCTCCGGGACAGGGGGCACCTATGGCTACACCTTC	CASTVFSGTGGTYGYTF
TRBV7-2	TRBJ2-5	.	.	TGTGCCAGCAGCTCAAAAGTGGGGGGGCGGGGAGAGACCCAGTACTTC	CASSSKVGGRGETQYF
TRBV28	TRBJ2-7	.	TRBD2	TGTGCCAGCACCTTCCCCAGCGGGGGTAACTACGAGCAGTACTTC	CASTFPSGGNYEQYF
TRBV9	TRBJ2-2	.	TRBD2	TGTGCCAGCAGCCTCTCCTCTAGCGGGGGGGCCGGGGAGCTGTTTTTT	CASSLSSSGGAGELFF
TRBV9	TRBJ1-3	.	TRBD1	TGTGCCAGCAGCGTAGATCTACAGGGGCACACCATATATTTT	CASSVDLQGHTIYF
TRBV2	TRBJ2-7	few	.	TGTGCCAGCAGCCGGACCCACTCCTACGAGCAGTACTTC	CASSRTHSYEQYF
TRBV19	TRBJ1-5	.	TRBD1	TGTGCCAGTAGTATACCATCGGTTGGGGGGACAGGTCATCAGCCCCAGCATTTT	CASSIPSVGGTGHQPQHF
TRBV10-3	TRBJ2-3	.	.	TGTGCCATCGCAGAGCTCACAGATACGCAGTATTTT	CAIAELTDTQYF
TRBV19	TRBJ2-7	.	.	TGTGCCAGTAGTATAGCCGAGGGGGTGGCCTACGAGCAGTACTTC	CASSIAEGVAYEQYF
TRBV7-9	TRBJ1-4	.	TRBD1	TGTGCCAGCAGCCGACAGGGGTGGGGTGAAAAACTGTTTTTT	CASSRQGWGEKLFF
TRBV19	TRBJ1-1	.	.	TGTGCCAGTAGTATACAGACAATGAACACTGAAGCTTTCTTT	CASSIQTMNTEAFF
TRBV2	TRBJ1-6	.	TRBD1	TGTGCCAGCAGCCAGGGGACAGAAGTAAATTCACCCCTCCACTTT	CASSQGTEVNSPLHF
TRBV14	TRBJ2-2	.	TRBD1	TGTGCCAGCAGCGACCGGGACAGGGTGGCCGGGGAGCTGTTTTTT	CASSDRDRVAGELFF
TRBV28	TRBJ1-1	once	.	TGTGCCAGCAGTTTCGACCGGACTGAAGCTTTCTTT	CASSFDRTEAFF